The source of this T cell receptor (beta chain) is a study of preoperative IRX-2 immunotherapy in early breast cancer. The CDR3 is 13 amino acids. Germline V gene data show CDR1 as MNHGY and CDR2 as SAAAGT. The V gene end was trimmed by 10 bases and the J gene end by 3 bases; junction bases not matched to a gene: 7. Generated by immunoSEQ multiplex PCR, the TCRdb table keeps only in-frame clones and is missing some. The sample has roughly 980 clones, approximately 74% seen once. The treatment denotes: preoperative locoregional IRX-2 cytokine immunotherapy. Samples came from a phase Ib trial of preoperative locoregional IRX-2 cytokine immunotherapy.

J is TRBJ2-7 and V is TRBV6-8; 9 nucleotides line up with TRBD1. This sequence was found in a human donor with breast cancer. This specimen was tumor tissue, taken before IRX-2 immunotherapy. The CDR3 reads CAITGQGSYEQYF. The CDR3 coding sequence is TGTGCCATCACAGGACAGGGGAGCTACGAGCAGTACTTC.